This T cell receptor beta chain emerged from a study of long-term antiretroviral therapy in people with HIV. Study in general: There is a gap of about a decade between the earliest samples and the later 2015 immediate-ART recommendation.

Per germline, CDR1 LGHNT and CDR2 FRNRAP. CDR3 length: 13 amino acids. Germline trimming cut 3 bases from V and 3 bases from J; bases unmatched to any gene: 1. Points from the study as a whole: Clones that expanded before ART (that is, prior to treatment) dominated the repertoire at all time points.

Specimens held roughly 1-11 million cryopreserved PBMC prior to DNA extraction. With respect to this clone: Its antigen is undetermined. Different DNA sequences within this sample yield the same CDR3.

The assay used was immunoSEQ (version v3.0), run at survey level. Method: immunoSEQ multiplex PCR; TCRdb's copy keeps in-frame clones and lacks some. The sample records more than 30,000 clones, roughly 85% being singletons. The chain is built from TRBV12-5 and TRBJ2-7; 8 positions agree with TRBD1. This clonotype originated in a young man with HIV. This material consisted of unsorted PBMCs, taken 0.4 years before starting antiretroviral therapy. In DNA form, the CDR3 reads TGTGCTAGTGGTTTCGGACAGGGCTACGAGCAGTACTTC. Protein product: CASGFGQGYEQYF.